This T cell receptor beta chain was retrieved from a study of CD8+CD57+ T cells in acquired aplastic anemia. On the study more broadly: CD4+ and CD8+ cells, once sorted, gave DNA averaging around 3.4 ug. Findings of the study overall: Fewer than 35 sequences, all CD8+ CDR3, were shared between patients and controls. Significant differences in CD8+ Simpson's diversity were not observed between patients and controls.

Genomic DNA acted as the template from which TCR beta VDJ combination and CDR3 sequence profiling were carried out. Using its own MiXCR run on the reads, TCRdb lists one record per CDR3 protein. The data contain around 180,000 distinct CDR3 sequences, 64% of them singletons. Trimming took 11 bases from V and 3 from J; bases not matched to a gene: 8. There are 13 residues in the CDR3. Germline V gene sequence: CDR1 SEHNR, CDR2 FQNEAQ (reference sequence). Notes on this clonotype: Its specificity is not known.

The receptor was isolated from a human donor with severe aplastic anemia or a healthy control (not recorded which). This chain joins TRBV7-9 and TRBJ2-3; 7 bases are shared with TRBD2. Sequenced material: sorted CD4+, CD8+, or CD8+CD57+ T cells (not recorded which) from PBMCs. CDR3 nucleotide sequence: TGTGCCGGGAAAGACGGGAGGACAGATACGCAGTATTTT. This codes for CAGKDGRTDTQYF.